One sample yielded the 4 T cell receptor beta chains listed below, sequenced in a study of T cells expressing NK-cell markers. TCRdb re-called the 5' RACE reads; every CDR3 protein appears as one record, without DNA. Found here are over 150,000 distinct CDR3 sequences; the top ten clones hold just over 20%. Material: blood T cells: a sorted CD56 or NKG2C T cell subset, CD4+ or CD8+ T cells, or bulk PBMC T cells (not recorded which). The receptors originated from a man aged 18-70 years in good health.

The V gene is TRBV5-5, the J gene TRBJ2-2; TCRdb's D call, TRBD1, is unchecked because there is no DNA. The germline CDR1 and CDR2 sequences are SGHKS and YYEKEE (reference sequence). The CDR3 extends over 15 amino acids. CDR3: CASSSGAGLTGELFF.

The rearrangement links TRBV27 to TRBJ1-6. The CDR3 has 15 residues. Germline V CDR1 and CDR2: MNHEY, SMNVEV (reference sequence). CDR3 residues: CASRDGSPYNSPLHF.

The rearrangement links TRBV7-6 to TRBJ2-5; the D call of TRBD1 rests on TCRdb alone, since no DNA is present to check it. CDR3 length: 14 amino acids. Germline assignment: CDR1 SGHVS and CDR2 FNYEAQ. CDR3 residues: CASSPLVRDETQYF. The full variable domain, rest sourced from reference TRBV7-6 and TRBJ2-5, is GAGVSQSPRYKVTKRGQDVALRCDPISGHVSLYWYRQALGQGPEFLTYFNYEAQQDKSGLPNDRFSAERPEGSISTLTIQRTEQRDSAMYRCASSPLVRDETQYFGPGTRLLVL.

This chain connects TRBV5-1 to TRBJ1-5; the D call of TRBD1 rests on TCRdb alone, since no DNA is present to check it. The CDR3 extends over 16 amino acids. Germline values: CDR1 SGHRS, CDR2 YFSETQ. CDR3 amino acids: CASSLTGIGGNQPQHF.